This T cell receptor beta chain was recovered during a study of blood T cells in healthy people across ages. Notes on the study in general: Relative to aged donors, long-lived donors carried more naive CD4+ cells and displayed higher diversity.

A second PCR of 7 to 11 cycles used a sample-barcoded 5' primer and a J-beta primer mix. Via MiXCR, TCRdb re-called the 5' RACE reads, giving one row per CDR3 protein. The profile covers hundreds of thousands of distinct CDR3 sequences, with more than 45% appearing a single time and roughly 22% taken by the ten largest. Around 9.5 milliliters of peripheral blood were drawn from each donor. To note about this clonotype: Its antigen remains unidentified.

The CDR3 consists of 15 residues. V shed 6 bases and J shed 0 bases, with 16 bases lying between them. The germline gives CDR1 SQVTM, CDR2 ANQGSEA. The sample consisted of blood. The clonotype originates from a man aged 25 to 45 in good health. V gene TRBV29-1 combines with J gene TRBJ2-3; TRBD1 might be the D (5 bases). This chain's CDR3 is CSVRIQATSTDTQYF. Here the CDR3 DNA reads TGCAGCGTGAGAATACAGGCAACTAGCACAGATACGCAGTATTTT.